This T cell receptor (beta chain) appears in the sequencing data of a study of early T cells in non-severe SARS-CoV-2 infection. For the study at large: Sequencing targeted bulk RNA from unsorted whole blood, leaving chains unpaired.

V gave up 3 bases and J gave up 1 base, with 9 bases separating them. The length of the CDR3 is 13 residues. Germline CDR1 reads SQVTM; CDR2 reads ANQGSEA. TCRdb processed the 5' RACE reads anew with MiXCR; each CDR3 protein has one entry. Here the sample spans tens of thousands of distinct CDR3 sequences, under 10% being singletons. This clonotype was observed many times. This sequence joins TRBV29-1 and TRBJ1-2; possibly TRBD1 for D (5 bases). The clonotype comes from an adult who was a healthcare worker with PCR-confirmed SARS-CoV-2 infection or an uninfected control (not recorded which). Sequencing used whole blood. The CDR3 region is CSVESGDNYGYTF. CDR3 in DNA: TGCAGCGTTGAGTCGGGGGATAACTATGGCTACACCTTC.